This is a list of T cell receptor beta chains from one sample in a study of cytomegalovirus exposure and HLA in healthy donors. Profiled with immunoSEQ multiplex PCR; TCRdb holds only in-frame clones, not every one. The sample yields some 90,000 clones, over 55% seen once. The sample consisted of PBMCs. The receptor set was obtained from a boy younger than 18 in good health and CMV-seropositive. The CDR3 runs from the conserved cysteine through the conserved F or W. The D gene is left open where the match is weak. Clone sizes are given selectively: once, few, many, or a class where the clone is expanded.

size: -; D: TRBD1; J: TRBJ1-4; V: TRBV5-1; DNA: TGCGCCAGCAGCCCCGGGGACAGCGCTAATGAAAAACTGTTTTTT; CDR3: CASSPGDSANEKLFF
size: -; D: -; J: TRBJ1-6; V: TRBV6-5; DNA: TGTGCCAGCAGTTACTCGATGGCGGCTTCACCCCTCCACTTT; CDR3: CASSYSMAASPLHF
size: few; D: -; J: TRBJ2-3; V: TRBV19; DNA: TGTGCCAGTAGTTTAAGTCCGGGAACAGATACGCAGTATTTT; CDR3: CASSLSPGTDTQYF
size: -; D: -; J: TRBJ2-7; V: TRBV5-4; DNA: TGTGCCAGCAGCTTGGGGGCGGAGGGCCCATCCTACGAGCAGTACTTC; CDR3: CASSLGAEGPSYEQYF
size: -; D: TRBD1; J: TRBJ1-3; V: TRBV30; DNA: TGTGCCTGGAGTCAAGGGGACAGGGTTGGAAACACCATATATTTT; CDR3: CAWSQGDRVGNTIYF
size: few; D: -; J: TRBJ1-2; V: TRBV7-9; DNA: TGTGCCAGCAGCCAATCCGGGGGTGGCGGCTATGGCTACACCTTC; CDR3: CASSQSGGGGYGYTF
size: -; D: -; J: TRBJ1-3; V: TRBV30; DNA: TGTGCCTGGAGTGTTCGACAGTCTGGAAACACCATATATTTT; CDR3: CAWSVRQSGNTIYF
size: -; D: TRBD2; J: TRBJ2-7; V: TRBV18; DNA: TGTGCCAGCTCACCTCGGGAGGTGCAGTACTTC; CDR3: CASSPREVQYF
size: -; D: -; J: TRBJ2-2; V: TRBV2; DNA: TGTGCCAGCAAAGGGCAGGGTAGTCCCGGGGAGCTGTTTTTT; CDR3: CASKGQGSPGELFF
size: once; D: -; J: TRBJ2-1; V: TRBV5-1; DNA: TGCGCCAGCAGCTCCCGGGACTCCCCAGGCGGTGAGCAGTTCTTC; CDR3: CASSSRDSPGGEQFF
size: -; D: TRBD1; J: TRBJ1-6; V: TRBV7-9; DNA: TGTGCCAGCAGCGTAGGGACAGGAAATAATTCACCCCTCCACTTT; CDR3: CASSVGTGNNSPLHF
size: -; D: -; J: TRBJ1-2; V: TRBV7-9; DNA: TGTGCCAGCAGCGATGGGACGGGAGAGGGCTACACCTTC; CDR3: CASSDGTGEGYTF
size: -; D: TRBD2; J: TRBJ2-6; V: TRBV18; DNA: TGTGCCAGCTCCCTCGGACTAGCGGGAGAGGGGGCCAACGTCCTGACTTTC; CDR3: CASSLGLAGEGANVLTF
size: -; D: TRBD1; J: TRBJ2-5; V: TRBV27; DNA: TGTGCCAGCAGTTTCACGGGACAGGGGCATTGGGAGACCCAGTACTTC; CDR3: CASSFTGQGHWETQYF
size: -; D: TRBD2; J: TRBJ2-1; V: TRBV10-1; DNA: TGCGCCAGCAGTGAGTCGGCTAGCGGAACGTACAATGAGCAGTTCTTC; CDR3: CASSESASGTYNEQFF
size: once; D: -; J: TRBJ2-7; V: TRBV4-1; DNA: TGCGCCAGCAGCCAAGATACGCAGGTCCTCCCCTACGAGCAGTACTTC; CDR3: CASSQDTQVLPYEQYF
size: -; D: TRBD2; J: TRBJ2-2; V: TRBV30; DNA: TGTGCCTGGAGTTGGCGAGGGAGGGACACCGGGGAGCTGTTTTTT; CDR3: CAWSWRGRDTGELFF
size: -; D: -; J: TRBJ2-7; V: TRBV6-5; DNA: TGTGCCAGCAGTTACACGCGTCTGCAATCAGGTGACGAGCAGTACTTC; CDR3: CASSYTRLQSGDEQYF
size: -; D: TRBD1; J: TRBJ2-3; V: TRBV5-4; DNA: TGTGCCAGCAGCCTTTCACAGGGACAGGGGGCAGATACGCAGTATTTT; CDR3: CASSLSQGQGADTQYF
size: -; D: -; J: TRBJ1-1; V: TRBV5-4; DNA: TGTGCCAGCAGCTCACAGGGTGAGTCCACTGAAGCTTTCTTT; CDR3: CASSSQGESTEAFF
size: -; D: -; J: TRBJ2-2; V: TRBV27; DNA: TGTGCCAGCAGTTCCGCCCCCCTCTCTACAGGGCTCACCGGGGAGCTGTTTTTT; CDR3: CASSSAPLSTGLTGELFF
size: -; D: -; J: TRBJ1-2; V: TRBV7-2; DNA: TGTGCCAGCAGCTTAGTAACAGCTAACTATGGCTACACCTTC; CDR3: CASSLVTANYGYTF
size: -; D: -; J: TRBJ1-3; V: TRBV6-5; DNA: TGTGCCAGCAGACTAAAAGGTGGCTCCGGAAACACCATATATTTT; CDR3: CASRLKGGSGNTIYF
size: -; D: -; J: TRBJ1-2; V: TRBV7-9; DNA: TGTGCCAGCAGCTTGGGGGGAGAAAACTATGGCTACACCTTC; CDR3: CASSLGGENYGYTF
size: -; D: TRBD2; J: TRBJ2-1; V: TRBV7-7; DNA: TGTGCTAGCAGCCCCGGGACTAGCGGCTACAATGAGCAGTTCTTC; CDR3: CASSPGTSGYNEQFF
size: few; D: -; J: TRBJ2-7; V: TRBV7-9; DNA: TGTGCCAGCAGCTTTTGGGGGGGCAGGGAAGAATACGAGCAGTACTTC; CDR3: CASSFWGGREEYEQYF
size: -; D: -; J: TRBJ2-7; V: TRBV5-4; DNA: TGTGCCAGCAGCCATACCGGGACTGGGAGCTACGAGCAGTACTTC; CDR3: CASSHTGTGSYEQYF
size: -; D: TRBD1; J: TRBJ1-5; V: TRBV19; DNA: TGTGCCAGTAGTATTACCGGGACAGGCCTTCATGGCAATCAGCCCCAGCATTTT; CDR3: CASSITGTGLHGNQPQHF
size: -; D: -; J: TRBJ1-2; V: TRBV19; DNA: TGTGCCAGTAGTGCAAGGACTCCGAACTATGGCTACACCTTC; CDR3: CASSARTPNYGYTF
size: -; D: TRBD1; J: TRBJ2-2; V: TRBV5-1; DNA: TGCGCCAGCAGCCAGGGACAGAGTAACACCGGGGAGCTGTTTTTT; CDR3: CASSQGQSNTGELFF
size: -; D: -; J: TRBJ1-6; V: TRBV5-1; DNA: TGCGCCAGCAGCTTGTCTGTCTCTAGGGGATCACCCCTCCACTTT; CDR3: CASSLSVSRGSPLHF
size: -; D: -; J: TRBJ1-3; V: TRBV6-5; DNA: TGTGCCAGCAGCCCCCTGGGCAAAAACACCATACATTTT; CDR3: CASSPLGKNTIHF
size: -; D: TRBD1; J: TRBJ2-7; V: TRBV7-6; DNA: TGTGCCAGCAGCTTCAGGGACAGCTCCTACGAGCAGTACTTC; CDR3: CASSFRDSSYEQYF
size: once; D: -; J: TRBJ1-2; V: TRBV29-1; DNA: TGCAGCGTTGGGGACCTTTGGGACTACCCTAGGCTATACGGCTACACCTTC; CDR3: CSVGDLWDYPRLYGYTF
size: -; D: TRBD1; J: TRBJ1-1; V: TRBV6-1; DNA: TGTGCCAGCAGTGAAAATACAGGGGGCGGCACTGAAGCTTTCTTT; CDR3: CASSENTGGGTEAFF
size: few; D: -; J: TRBJ1-4; V: TRBV4-3; DNA: TGCGCCAGCAGCCAAGATCTAGGGAGAACTAATGAAAAACTGTTTTTT; CDR3: CASSQDLGRTNEKLFF
size: few; D: TRBD1; J: TRBJ2-1; V: TRBV16; DNA: TGTGCCAGCAGCCAAGGGACAGGGCGATCCAATGAGCAGTTCTTC; CDR3: CASSQGTGRSNEQFF
size: -; D: TRBD1; J: TRBJ1-1; V: TRBV5-8; DNA: TGTGCCAGCAGCTTCGGACAGGGAATTATGAACACTGAAGCTTTCTTT; CDR3: CASSFGQGIMNTEAFF
size: -; D: -; J: TRBJ1-6; V: TRBV7-8; DNA: TGTGCCAGCAGCCCGTCCCGGGGAGGGCGAGGGTCACCCCTCCACTTT; CDR3: CASSPSRGGRGSPLHF
size: -; D: -; J: TRBJ2-2; V: TRBV6-5; DNA: TGTGCCAGCAAGAGGGGGACGAGCACCGGGGAGCTGTTTTTT; CDR3: CASKRGTSTGELFF
size: -; D: -; J: TRBJ1-2; V: TRBV10-2; DNA: TGCGCCAGCAGTGACAGGGTAGGCTATGGCTACACCTTC; CDR3: CASSDRVGYGYTF
size: -; D: TRBD2; J: TRBJ2-7; V: TRBV2; DNA: TGTGCCAGCCAAGGTAGCGGGGCCTACGAGCAGTACTTC; CDR3: CASQGSGAYEQYF
size: -; D: -; J: TRBJ1-1; V: TRBV19; DNA: TGTGCCACTGAGGTACAGGCCCTGGGGACTGAAGCTTTCTTT; CDR3: CATEVQALGTEAFF
size: -; D: TRBD1; J: TRBJ2-2; V: TRBV29-1; DNA: TGCAGCGTTGTCTGGATGGGACAGACGAACACCGGGGAGCTGTTTTTT; CDR3: CSVVWMGQTNTGELFF
size: -; D: -; J: TRBJ1-5; V: TRBV30; DNA: TGTGCCTGGAGTCCCATACGGGGGAGCAATCAGCCCCAGCATTTT; CDR3: CAWSPIRGSNQPQHF
size: -; D: TRBD1; J: TRBJ1-2; V: TRBV30; DNA: TGTGCCTGGAGTCAGTCGACAGGGCCCTATGGCTACACCTTC; CDR3: CAWSQSTGPYGYTF
size: -; D: -; J: TRBJ1-2; V: TRBV29-1; DNA: TGCAGCGTTGAGTCCTCGTCGAGCCACTCTAACTATGGCTACACCTTC; CDR3: CSVESSSSHSNYGYTF
size: -; D: TRBD1; J: TRBJ2-7; V: TRBV27; DNA: TGTGCCAGCACCGCTTCCGGGACAGGGGACTACGAGCAGTACTTC; CDR3: CASTASGTGDYEQYF
size: -; D: -; J: TRBJ1-1; V: TRBV29-1; DNA: TGCAGCGTGACCCCAGGGGCCATGAACACTGAAGCTTTCTTT; CDR3: CSVTPGAMNTEAFF
size: -; D: TRBD2; J: TRBJ2-1; V: TRBV10-2; DNA: TGCGCCAGCAGTGATACTAGCGGCCCCTACAATGAGCAGTTCTTC; CDR3: CASSDTSGPYNEQFF
size: once; D: TRBD2; J: TRBJ2-1; V: TRBV7-2; DNA: TGTGCCAGCAGCCGACTACTTCTAGCGGCTGAGCAGTTCTTC; CDR3: CASSRLLLAAEQFF
size: -; D: -; J: TRBJ1-4; V: TRBV29-1; DNA: TGCAGCGTTCAGATTAACAGGGTCCTTAATGAAAAACTGTTTTTT; CDR3: CSVQINRVLNEKLFF